The clone carrying this T cell receptor (beta chain) has more than one count but fewer than ten. What it binds is not known. Assay used: immunoSEQ multiplex PCR; TCRdb lists only in-frame clones, some missing. This sample has roughly 18,000 clones; around 83% occur once, and the top ten carry 11% to 15%. This sample is part of a study of T cell responses to AZD1222 COVID-19 vaccine. Broader study findings: Only 5 to 7 AZD1222 recipients tested seropositive at baseline. A mostly white British donor set with more females was recruited, and clonal diversity was possibly underestimated.

This CDR3 spans 15 amino acids. Germline assignment: CDR1 LNHNV and CDR2 YYDKDF (reference sequence). V was cut by 1 base and J by 6 bases, with 12 bases left in between. The chain recombines TRBV15 with TRBJ1-4; D not certain. Source: peripheral blood, taken 28 days after the second AZD1222 dose. This clonotype originated in an adult who received the AZD1222 COVID-19 vaccine. CDR3 nucleotide sequence: TGTGCCACCAGCAGAGTGGCGGGTATAGATGAAAAACTGTTTTTT. Protein sequence: CATSRVAGIDEKLFF.